These 32 T cell receptor beta chains share one sample of origin, sequenced in a study of regulatory T cells in long-lasting Graves disease. Time point specified: newly diagnosed GD, antithyroid drugs for less than 3 months. The TCR library was made from RNA that had been extracted from PBMCs in TRIzol. Sequencing libraries for TCR beta were prepared with iRepertoire HTBI primers and Arm-PCR of CDR3 regions. TCRdb reprocessed the multiplex PCR reads with MiXCR, giving one entry per CDR3 protein. There are about 620,000 distinct CDR3 sequences in the sample; around 15% occur only once, and more than 15% lies in the top ten. These same data were also listed under a study on T cells in Graves' hyperthyroidism and ophthalmopathy.

This specimen consisted of peripheral blood mononuclear cells (PBMCs), obtained at new diagnosis, from a patient treated with antithyroid drugs. Receptors were obtained from a woman aged 25 to 39 with Graves disease.

There are many counts of this clonotype. The chain links TRBV28 to TRBJ1-4, with D perhaps TRBD1 (5 bases). V lost 4 bases to trimming and J lost 15 bases, with 15 bases between them. Germline assignment: CDR1 MDHEN and CDR2 SYDVKM. The CDR3 has 12 residues. CDR3 sequence (DNA): TGTGCCAGCAGTTCAATGCCGGGGGGGGTGTTTTTT. Encoded protein: CASSSMPGGVFF.

The chain recombines TRBV15 with TRBJ2-3; tentatively, D is TRBD1 (6 bases). Germline lookup yields CDR1 LNHNV and CDR2 YYDKDF (reference sequence). CDR3 length: 13 amino acids. V lost 0 bases and J 7 bases, leaving 8 bases between the germline ends. This CDR3 is CATSREDRHTQYF. Written as DNA, the CDR3 is TGTGCCACCAGCAGAGAGGACAGACATACGCAGTATTTT.

This clonotype was seen more than once but under ten times. The missing conserved phenylalanine or tryptophan at the end of this CDR3 makes a read error likely. The chain employs TRBV12-3 or TRBV12-4 and TRBJ2-3; tentatively, D is TRBD2 (9 bases). The V end lost 6 bases, the J end lost 2 bases, and 30 bases lay between the germline ends. The CDR3 length is 20 residues. CDR3 DNA: TGTGCCAGCAGCCTTGGACAGGGAGGGCTAGCGGGAACTAACACAGATACGCAGTATCTT. Translated: CASSLGQGGLAGTNTDTQYL.

This clonotype has a count of ten or more. The gene calls are TRBV6-1 and TRBJ1-2; no definite D call. The germline CDR1 and CDR2 sequences are MNHNS and SASEGT. Trimming removed 11 bases from V and 4 bases from J, with 17 bases in between. CDR3 length equals 13 residues. The CDR3 coding sequence is TGTGCCGTGGATTCAGAGGAATTCTATGGCTACACCTTC. Its protein is CAVDSEEFYGYTF.

Turning to this clonotype: Just one base apart from a much larger clone, this may be a read error. The chain carries TRBV2 and TRBJ2-7; tentatively, D is TRBD2 (5 bases). The germline gives CDR1 SNHLY, CDR2 FYNNEI. V lost 3 bases and J lost 3, with 12 bases in between. The CDR3 totals 14 residues. CDR3 nucleotide sequence: TGTGCCAGCAGTGAGTTCCACGAGGGCTACGAGCAGTACTTC. It is translated as CASSEFHEGYEQYF.

This clonotype was seen a handful of times. This rearrangement joins TRBV2 to TRBJ1-4; 10 bases align to TRBD1. Germline trimming cut 6 bases from V and 12 bases from J; bases unmatched to any gene: 13. Germline CDR1 reads SNHLY; CDR2 reads FYNNEI. The CDR3 contains 15 residues. The CDR3 region is CASRAGQGSLGELFF. The CDR3 nucleotides are TGTGCCAGCAGGGCGGGACAGGGGAGCCTAGGAGAACTGTTTTTT.

The chain joins TRBV20-1 to TRBJ2-5; D not certain. The CDR3 length is 14 residues. The V gene's germline CDR1 is DFQATT and CDR2 SNEGSKA (reference sequence). V was pared by 0 bases and J by 5 bases, with 13 bases between. The CDR3 sequence: CSARDRNGLETQYF. The CDR3 nucleotides are TGCAGTGCTAGAGATCGCAATGGGTTGGAGACCCAGTACTTC.

This clonotype was counted a few times. J is TRBJ2-7 and V is TRBV3-1; 13 positions match TRBD2. This CDR3 is 16 amino acids long. Germline V gene lookup returns CDR1 LGHDT and CDR2 YNNKEL (reference sequence). With 1 base clipped from V and 10 bases from J, the junction kept 10 bases outside the gene matches. CDR3 protein: CASSQGYGTSGADQYF. In DNA, the CDR3 is TGTGCCAGCAGCCAAGGGTATGGGACTAGCGGGGCCGACCAGTACTTC.

This clonotype was recorded at least ten times. The genes are TRBV7-8 and TRBJ2-1; weak D call: TRBD2 (5 bases). The CDR3 extends over 12 amino acids. Trimming removed 5 bases from V and 9 bases from J, with 11 bases in between. The germline V gene has CDR1 SGHVS and CDR2 FQNEAQ. The CDR3 region is CASSLPGIEQFF. The CDR3 nucleotides read TGTGCCAGCAGCCTACCGGGGATTGAGCAGTTCTTC.

This chain uses TRBV5-1 with TRBJ2-3; a weak D match, TRBD2 (5 bases). Germline V lookup: CDR1 SGHRS, CDR2 YFSETQ. CDR3 length: 15 amino acids. V lost 0 bases to trimming and J lost 1 base, with 9 bases between them. The CDR3 reads CASSLELDGTDTQYF. The CDR3 nucleotides are TGCGCCAGCAGCTTGGAACTAGACGGCACAGATACGCAGTATTTT.

At least ten counts were recorded for this clonotype. V usage is TRBV6-5 and J usage is TRBJ1-5, with 12 bases matching TRBD1. Germline V CDR1 and CDR2: MNHEY, SVGAGI. Germline trimming cut 4 bases from V and 7 bases from J; bases unmatched to any gene: 8. CDR3 size: 16 residues. The CDR3 DNA reads as TGTGCCAGCAGTTCCCGGGACAGGGGGCTTGGGCAGCCCCAGCATTTT. Protein product: CASSSRDRGLGQPQHF.

A few counts support this clonotype. V and J are TRBV9 and TRBJ2-7; perhaps TRBD1 as D (6 bases). Trimming removed 4 bases from V and 0 bases from J, with 17 bases in between. Germline CDR1 reads SGDLS; CDR2 reads YYNGEE. The CDR3 runs 16 residues. Written as DNA, the CDR3 is TGTGCCAGCAGCCTCCAGGACAGTTCAAGCTCCTACGAGCAGTACTTC. This gives the protein CASSLQDSSSSYEQYF.

The V and J genes are TRBV7-9 and TRBJ2-2; D perhaps matches TRBD1 (5 bases). V was cut by 6 bases and J by 4 bases, with 15 bases left in between. The CDR3 is made up of 15 amino acids. CDR1 and CDR2 (germline): SEHNR, FQNEAQ (reference sequence). The CDR3 nucleotides read TGTGCCAGCAGAGCCTCTCCGACAGCCACCGGGGAGCTGTTTTTT. Translated, it gives CASRASPTATGELFF.

With regard to this clonotype: This could be a read error, since a much larger clone is one nucleotide away. CDR3 DNA sequence: TGTGCCGGCAGCCGGGACACTTATGGCTACACCTTC. Amino acid sequence: CAGSRDTYGYTF. V is TRBV2 and J is TRBJ1-2; a possible D gene is TRBD1 (6 bases). This CDR3 is built from 12 residues. CDR1 is SNHLY and CDR2 is FYNNEI in the germline V gene.

This chain connects TRBV11-1 to TRBJ2-2, with a tentative D call TRBD1 (6 bases). The CDR3 covers 16 residues. Germline CDR1 is SGHAT and CDR2 is FQDESV (reference sequence). Trimming stripped 5 bases from V and 10 bases from J, with 23 bases between. DNA of the CDR3: TGTGCCAGCAGCGACGGGACACCCAATGGGCGGAAGGAGCTGTTTTTT. It is translated as CASSDGTPNGRKELFF.

This clonotype was counted many times. The V gene is TRBV29-1, the J gene TRBJ1-1, with unresolved D. Trimming pared 4 bases from V and 2 bases from J, leaving 8 bases between. Looked up from germline, CDR1 is SQVTM and CDR2 is ANQGSEA. This CDR3 is built from 12 residues. This CDR3 is CSVVGFNTEAFF. The DNA for the CDR3 is TGCAGCGTTGTGGGGTTTAACACTGAAGCTTTCTTT.

The V gene is TRBV24-1, the J gene TRBJ1-2, with D tentatively TRBD1 (5 bases). Per the germline V gene, CDR1 is KGHDR and CDR2 is SFDVKD. The CDR3 consists of 15 residues. The V end lost 9 bases, the J end lost 8 bases, and 24 bases lay between the germline ends. As DNA, the CDR3 is TGTGCCACCCAGAATGCGAGTCGGACAAGAAGGGGCTACACCTTC. This sequence encodes CATQNASRTRRGYTF.

In its sample, this clonotype was seen many times. The chain links TRBV5-1 to TRBJ1-1; 7 positions match TRBD1. Trimming at V came to 0 bases and at J to 1 base, leaving 3 bases not matched to a gene. The CDR3 is 15 residues long. Germline V gives CDR1 SGHRS, CDR2 YFSETQ. CDR3 in DNA: TGCGCCAGCAGCTTGGCCACAGGGGCGAACACTGAAGCTTTCTTT. This sequence encodes CASSLATGANTEAFF.

This clonotype was detected ten times or more. This sequence joins TRBV7-9 and TRBJ1-1; TRBD1 might be the D (6 bases). This CDR3 is built from 12 residues. Germline CDR1 is SEHNR and CDR2 is FQNEAQ (reference sequence). Trimming cost V 6 bases and J 6 bases, with 11 bases left between them. CDR3 sequence: CASRPQGPEAFF. The CDR3 region has the DNA TGTGCCAGCAGGCCACAGGGACCTGAAGCTTTCTTT.

This clonotype turned up a few times. This chain connects TRBV15 to TRBJ1-6; D ambiguous. V was cut by 1 base and J by 10 bases, with 11 bases left in between. The CDR3 covers 14 residues. Germline V gene sequence: CDR1 LNHNV, CDR2 YYDKDF (reference sequence). CDR3 DNA sequence: TGTGCCACCAGCAGAGCCGTAGCCCGCTCACCCCTCCACTTT. Its translation: CATSRAVARSPLHF.

Many counts were recorded for this clonotype. The CDR3 loop reads CASSLGGGYETQYF. Written as DNA, the CDR3 is TGTGCCAGCAGTTTAGGGGGGGGATATGAGACCCAGTACTTC. The chain couples TRBV28 to TRBJ2-1; 7 nucleotides match TRBD2. The J call may be faulty, since TRBJ2-5 better matches the DNA end. Germline CDR1 reads MDHEN; CDR2 reads SYDVKM. The CDR3 is 14 amino acids.

The sample holds many counts of this clonotype. The rearrangement uses TRBV20-1 and TRBJ2-7, with TRBD2 matching over 11 bases. This CDR3 contains 14 residues. Per the germline V gene, CDR1 is DFQATT and CDR2 is SNEGSKA (reference sequence). J was trimmed by 2 bases and V by 3 bases; bases with no gene match: 3. DNA for the CDR3: TGCAGTGCTAGGGGGACTAGCGGACCCTACGAGCAGTACTTC. Its translation: CSARGTSGPYEQYF.

This clonotype was picked up one time. J is TRBJ2-5 and V is TRBV30; D gene unclear. Between the trimmed V and J ends, which lost 3 bases and 5 bases, there was a span of 7 bases. Germline values: CDR1 GTSNPN, CDR2 SVGIG (reference sequence). This CDR3 has 11 amino acids. The CDR3 protein is CAWSQGETQYF. Here the CDR3 DNA reads TGTGCCTGGAGCCAAGGGGAGACCCAGTACTTC.

This clonotype was observed many times. The chain has TRBV2 and TRBJ1-2; TRBD1 agrees at 8 bases. Germline V gene lookup returns CDR1 SNHLY and CDR2 FYNNEI. The CDR3 has 13 amino acids. V trimming: 6 bases; J trimming: 6 bases; junction bases outside the gene matches: 6. CDR3 region: CASRRQGYDGYTF. The CDR3 DNA reads as TGTGCCAGCAGGAGACAGGGGTATGATGGCTACACCTTC.

This clonotype was detected a few times. The V call is TRBV9, the J call TRBJ2-1; 10 bases line up with TRBD1. The ends lost 3 bases at V and 10 bases at J; junction bases unmatched: 10. The germline V gene has CDR1 SGDLS and CDR2 YYNGEE. The CDR3 length is 15 residues. The CDR3 is CASSGTGTGDWEQFF. As DNA, the CDR3 is TGTGCCAGCAGCGGGACCGGGACAGGGGACTGGGAGCAGTTCTTC.

Only a few counts were recorded for this clonotype. The genes are TRBV7-2 and TRBJ2-2, with TRBD2 identical over 7 bases. Looked up from germline, CDR1 is SGHTA and CDR2 is FQGNSA. V gave up 5 bases and J gave up 3 bases; unmatched junction bases: 15. The CDR3 runs to 18 residues. CDR3 residues: CASSPGVGAGEDTGELFF. For the CDR3, the DNA is TGTGCCAGCAGCCCCGGGGTTGGTGCGGGAGAGGACACCGGGGAGCTGTTTTTT.

The genes are TRBV4-1 and TRBJ2-2; D possibly corresponds to TRBD1 (5 bases). Germline assignment: CDR1 MGHRA and CDR2 YSYEKL. This CDR3 has 14 residues. The V gene lost 0 bases and the J gene lost 5 bases, with 7 bases spanning the gap. The CDR3 nucleotides are TGCGCCAGCAGCCAAGACAGGGTTACCGGGGAGCTGTTTTTT. It yields the protein CASSQDRVTGELFF.

There are many counts of this clonotype. The V and J genes are TRBV28 and TRBJ2-7; the D is unclear. This CDR3 has 13 amino acids. Trimming stripped 8 bases from V and 0 bases from J, with 11 bases between. Germline V gene lookup returns CDR1 MDHEN and CDR2 SYDVKM. The CDR3, as DNA: TGTGCCAGCCGGCCCGTAGGCTCCTACGAGCAGTACTTC. This gives the protein CASRPVGSYEQYF.

This clonotype was seen repeatedly, ten times or more. The chain joins TRBV11-2 to TRBJ2-3; the match to TRBD2 covers 14 bases. The CDR3 contains 16 residues. The germline CDR1 and CDR2 sequences are SGHAT and FQNNGV. J was trimmed by 4 bases and V by 5 bases; bases with no gene match: 5. The CDR3 loop reads CASSAEGLAGADTQYF. The CDR3 DNA reads as TGTGCCAGCAGCGCGGAGGGACTAGCGGGAGCAGATACGCAGTATTTT.

Concerning this clonotype itself: A much bigger clone sits one base away, suggesting this may be a read error. This chain connects TRBV19 to TRBJ2-5; 7 nucleotides line up with TRBD2. Germline CDR1 reads LNHDA; CDR2 reads SQIVND (reference sequence). The CDR3 has 15 amino acids. With V trimmed by 3 bases and J by 0 bases, 4 bases remained unmatched. The CDR3 loop reads CASSMGGIDQETQYF. CDR3 sequence (DNA): TGTGCCAGTAGTATGGGAGGGATAGACCAAGAGACCCAGTACTTC.

In this sample, this clonotype turned up a few times. The chain employs TRBV6-1 and TRBJ1-4, with D possibly matching TRBD1 (5 bases). V lost 5 bases and J lost 5, with 18 bases in between. Per germline, CDR1 MNHNS and CDR2 SASEGT. This CDR3 spans 16 amino acids. This CDR3 is CASSTGSGPANEKLFF. DNA for the CDR3: TGTGCCAGCAGTACCGGATCGGGACCCGCCAATGAAAAACTGTTTTTT.

This clonotype occurred a few times. This may be a read error: a much more frequent sequence differs by one nucleotide. The rearrangement links TRBV12-3 or TRBV12-4 to TRBJ2-3; tentatively, D is TRBD1 or TRBD2 (5 bases each). Trimming removed 8 bases from V and 10 bases from J, with 13 bases in between. The CDR3 consists of 11 residues. CDR3 residues: CASGTAYAQYF. The CDR3 DNA sequence: TGTGCCAGCGGGACGGCTTATGCGCAGTATTTT.